The 20 T cell receptor beta chains in this list originate from one sample, sequenced in a study of blood T cell repertoires in COVID-19 (dated by TCRdb to 2018 to 2020). The library was generated by the immunoSEQ multiplex PCR assay. Here the immuneACCESS table is served through TCRdb, limited to in-frame sequences with V and J called. Missing clones are a known gap in these copies; in checked studies unresolved V genes cover under half, and the rest lacks a known reason. This sample has approximately 90,000 clones in its table, and 85% of those were observed once. The leading ten clones occupy around 39% of the sample. The material sequenced was peripheral blood. The source is an older man with acute or convalescent COVID-19.

The chain couples TRBV3-1 (or the pseudogene TRBV3-2) to TRBJ2-7; 10 positions match TRBD1. The ends lost 4 bases at V and 7 bases at J; junction bases unmatched: 10. Germline CDR1 reads LGHDT; CDR2 reads YNNKEL (reference sequence). CDR3 length: 15 residues. CDR3 bases: TGTGCCAGCAGCCGAAGTTGGGACAGGGGAAGGGAGCAGTACTTC. Translation: CASSRSWDRGREQYF.

The rearrangement joins TRBV5-1 to TRBJ2-7, with 11 bases matching TRBD1. The CDR3 runs 15 residues. Trimming took 5 bases from V and 7 from J; bases not matched to a gene: 11. Germline lookup yields CDR1 SGHRS and CDR2 YFSETQ. This chain's CDR3 is CASRRPGQGAREQYF. The DNA of the CDR3 is TGCGCCAGCAGGCGACCAGGACAGGGGGCGCGGGAGCAGTACTTC.

The chain is built from TRBV29-1 and TRBJ1-1, with 8 bases lining up with TRBD1. Per germline, CDR1 SQVTM and CDR2 ANQGSEA. V trimming: 3 bases; J trimming: 8 bases; junction bases outside the gene matches: 11. This CDR3 comprises 14 residues. The CDR3 loop reads CSVDSSDRDSEAFF. DNA of the CDR3: TGCAGCGTTGATTCCTCGGACAGGGATTCCGAAGCTTTCTTT.

The rearrangement joins TRBV6-4 to TRBJ2-1, with D perhaps TRBD2 (7 bases). Germline-derived CDR1 and CDR2 are MRHNA and SNTAGT. The CDR3 contains 15 residues. V lost 5 bases to trimming and J lost 6 bases, with 17 bases between them. Here the CDR3 DNA reads TGTGCCAGCAGTACACTAGGGGGGGCCGGCAATGAGCAGTTCTTC. As protein: CASSTLGGAGNEQFF.

The chain recombines TRBV24-1 with TRBJ2-2; 8 nucleotides align to TRBD1. CDR1 and CDR2 from the germline V gene are KGHDR and SFDVKD. The V segment lost 5 bases and the J segment 4 bases; nucleotides outside the gene matches: 8. This CDR3 is built from 16 residues. CDR3: CATSGDRSRPTGELFF. CDR3 nucleotides: TGTGCCACCAGTGGGGACAGGTCGCGGCCCACCGGGGAGCTGTTTTTT.

The chain employs TRBV18 and TRBJ1-5; D is possibly TRBD1 (5 bases). V shed 2 bases and J shed 4 bases, with 15 bases lying between them. Germline CDR1 KGHSH, CDR2 LQKENI. CDR3 length: 16 amino acids. CDR3 nucleotides: TGTGCCAGCTCACCAGGACGACAGCGGGGAAATCAGCCCCAGCATTTT. It yields the protein CASSPGRQRGNQPQHF.

This clone was seen a few times. The V gene is TRBV6-1, the J gene TRBJ1-4; the D is unclear. Per the germline V gene, CDR1 is MNHNS and CDR2 is SASEGT. The CDR3 extends over 16 amino acids. Trimming pared 0 bases from V and 7 bases from J, leaving 15 bases between. In DNA form, the CDR3 reads TGTGCCAGCAGTGAAGCGAGGGCCACAAGATCTGAAAAACTGTTTTTT. Its translation: CASSEARATRSEKLFF.

The V gene is TRBV6-6, the J gene TRBJ2-5, with 10 bases that match TRBD1. Germline CDR1 MNHNY, CDR2 SVGAGI (reference sequence). The CDR3 contains 15 residues. V dropped 5 bases and J dropped 1; count of bases not matched to a gene: 4. DNA for the CDR3: TGTGCCAGCAGTATAAGACAGGGGGCCCAAGAGACCCAGTACTTC. Translation: CASSIRQGAQETQYF.

The chain combines TRBV6-5 with TRBJ1-1; 8 nucleotides line up with TRBD1. This CDR3 comprises 16 residues. V shed 2 bases and J 2 bases; nucleotides not matched to a gene: 7. Germline CDR1 is MNHEY and CDR2 is SVGAGI. CDR3 in amino acids: CASSYTAGTGNTEAFF. The CDR3 DNA sequence: TGTGCCAGCAGTTACACCGCCGGGACAGGAAACACTGAAGCTTTCTTT.

This chain links TRBV4-3 with TRBJ1-4; tentative D call: TRBD1 (6 bases). Germline assignment: CDR1 LGHNA and CDR2 YSLEER. There are 15 residues in the CDR3. Trimming left V 0 bases short and J 8 bases short, with 13 bases between. The CDR3 is CASSQDRGWKEKLFF. CDR3 bases: TGCGCCAGCAGCCAAGACAGGGGCTGGAAAGAAAAACTGTTTTTT.

The chain combines TRBV27 with TRBJ1-5, with TRBD1 identical over 8 bases. The germline gives CDR1 MNHEY, CDR2 SMNVEV (reference sequence). The length of the CDR3 is 13 residues. The V segment lost 3 bases and the J segment 7 bases; nucleotides outside the gene matches: 2. CDR3 amino acids: CASSFRGHQPQHF. The DNA of the CDR3 is TGTGCCAGCAGTTTCAGGGGGCACCAGCCCCAGCATTTT.

The chain joins TRBV24-1 to TRBJ2-1, with 8 bases that match TRBD1. Germline V CDR1 and CDR2: KGHDR, SFDVKD. CDR3 size: 12 residues. The V and J ends lost 7 bases and 7 bases, in that order; junction bases with no gene match: 2. CDR3 nucleotide sequence: TGTGCCACCAGGGACAGGGTAAATGAGCAGTTCTTC. Protein product: CATRDRVNEQFF.

The CDR3 spells CASSHRAQNTEAFF. CDR3 sequence (DNA): TGCGCCAGCAGCCACCGAGCTCAGAACACTGAAGCTTTCTTT. The rearrangement uses TRBV5-1 and TRBJ1-1, with no clear D. Germline loops: CDR1 SGHRS, CDR2 YFSETQ. V was clipped by 4 bases and J by 1 base, with 11 bases between them. The CDR3 totals 14 residues.

This clone was observed once. The chain links TRBV9 to TRBJ2-7; 8 bases align to TRBD1. The germline V gene has CDR1 SGDLS and CDR2 YYNGEE. V gave up 0 bases and J gave up 3 bases; unmatched junction bases: 5. The CDR3 loop spans 15 amino acids. The CDR3 region is CASSVATGGGYEQYF. The DNA for the CDR3 is TGTGCCAGCAGCGTAGCTACAGGGGGAGGCTACGAGCAGTACTTC.

This rearrangement joins TRBV6-5 to TRBJ1-1; D uncertain. This CDR3 comprises 13 residues. The V and J ends lost 7 bases and 3 bases respectively, with 12 bases between them. Germline V gene sequence: CDR1 MNHEY, CDR2 SVGAGI. CDR3 sequence: CASTREGYTEAFF. CDR3 sequence (DNA): TGTGCCAGCACGAGGGAAGGTTACACTGAAGCTTTCTTT.

The chain recombines TRBV28 with TRBJ2-2; 12 bases line up with TRBD2. Trimming removed 6 bases from V and 4 bases from J; junction bases left unmatched: 9. The CDR3 contains 17 residues. Germline V gene data show CDR1 as MDHEN and CDR2 as SYDVKM. The CDR3 region is CASSQRLAGAITGELFF. For the CDR3, the DNA is TGTGCCAGCAGCCAACGACTAGCGGGAGCGATCACCGGGGAGCTGTTTTTT. Full variable domain (remainder filled in from reference TRBV28 and TRBJ2-2): DVKVTQSSRYLVKRTGEKVFLECVQDMDHENMFWYRQDPGLGLRLIYFSYDVKMKEKGDIPEGYSVSREKKERFSLILESASTNQTSMYLCASSQRLAGAITGELFFGEGSRLTVL.

This clone showed up just once. The chain uses TRBV7-8 and TRBJ2-7; tentative D call: TRBD1 (5 bases). The V and J ends lost 6 bases and 0 bases respectively, with 12 bases between them. Germline V lookup: CDR1 SGHVS, CDR2 FQNEAQ. There are 14 residues in the CDR3. The chain's CDR3 is CASRSGDSSYEQYF. The CDR3 DNA reads as TGTGCCAGCAGGTCGGGCGACAGCTCCTACGAGCAGTACTTC.

The chain uses TRBV30 and TRBJ1-2, with D possibly matching TRBD1 (6 bases). With 0 bases removed from V and 1 base from J, the gap between germline ends came to 15 bases. This CDR3 comprises 16 residues. Germline V lookup: CDR1 GTSNPN, CDR2 SVGIG (reference sequence). CDR3: CAWSVFRTVNNYGYTF. In DNA, the CDR3 is TGTGCCTGGAGTGTCTTCCGGACAGTAAATAACTATGGCTACACCTTC.

The gene calls are TRBV3-1 (or the pseudogene TRBV3-2) and TRBJ2-2; possible D gene TRBD2, 6 bases. The V gene's germline CDR1 is LGHDT and CDR2 YNNKEL (reference sequence). This CDR3 is 16 amino acids long. V lost 4 bases and J 0 bases, leaving 12 bases between the germline ends. The CDR3, as DNA: TGTGCCAGCAGCCCCCGGAGACTAGCGAACACCGGGGAGCTGTTTTTT. The encoded protein is CASSPRRLANTGELFF.

V usage is TRBV5-1 and J usage is TRBJ2-5; a possible D gene is TRBD2 (5 bases). Trimming removed 5 bases at V and 2 bases at J, with 13 bases between. The CDR3 extends over 14 amino acids. CDR1 and CDR2 (germline): SGHRS, YFSETQ. As DNA, the CDR3 is TGCGCCAGCAGTAAGGGTGGGGAGCAAGAGACCCAGTACTTC. It encodes CASSKGGEQETQYF.